Sequencing of this T cell receptor (beta chain) was carried out in a study of T-cell memory formation after mild COVID-19. Turning to the study itself: Clusters of TCRs were largely donor specific. Overall study results and limits: Some responding clones appeared in pre-infection memory, suggesting cross-reactive memory joined.

Comments on this clonotype: Its antigen is unidentified.

TCR alpha and TCR beta cDNA libraries with sample barcodes and UMIs came from 5'RACE using constant-segment primers. TCRdb reprocessed the 5' RACE reads with MiXCR, giving one entry per CDR3 protein. The sample lists 400,000 or so distinct CDR3 sequences, around 19% occurring once. The CDR3 covers 17 residues. Germline trimming cut 3 bases from V and 0 bases from J; bases unmatched to any gene: 7. The germline V gene encodes CDR1 MDHEN and CDR2 SYDVKM. The sequence derives from an adult woman who had mild COVID-19 (a few samples of this study predate the infection). Cell type and time point are not known. The chain uses TRBV28 and TRBJ1-3; 8 nucleotides align to TRBD1. The sample taken for sequencing was PBMCs or a T cell subset sorted from them (not recorded which). CDR3 region: CASSFGTGRTSGNTIYF. The CDR3 bases are TGTGCCAGCAGTTTCGGGACAGGTCGGACCTCTGGAAACACCATATATTTT.